This T cell receptor (beta chain) came from a study of shared clonotypes between healthy human individuals. Germline CDR1 LNHNV, CDR2 YYDKDF (reference sequence). V lost 5 bases and J 1 base, leaving 9 bases between the germline ends. The CDR3 sequence is 14 residues long. This clone was picked up a small number of times. What it recognizes is unknown. Overall study results and limits: The study generally estimated greater richness for naive than memory subsets. Clonotypes shared by all four sorted-subset donors had higher generation probabilities than non-shared clonotypes.

A deep-level run was used for the assay. Source study methods: There were no quality scores in the junction-only immunoSEQ sequences, so filtering differed. Clones were read by immunoSEQ multiplex PCR, and TCRdb kept only the in-frame ones, dropping some. V and J calls plus clone size are reproduced from that table; the DNA served to infer D and trimming. The sample has about 660,000 clones, about 74% seen once. This rearrangement joins TRBV15 to TRBJ2-1; D remains ambiguous. Sequenced: memory CD4+ T cells sorted from blood. Subset in this sample: CD45RA-negative fraction. This clonotype was obtained from a woman in her twenties or thirties in good health. The CDR3 sequence: CATSARVSYNEQFF. CDR3 DNA sequence: TGTGCCACCAGCGCTAGGGTTTCCTACAATGAGCAGTTCTTC.